The 6 T cell receptor beta chains below were found in one sample sequenced in a study of CD8 T cells in ankylosing spondylitis. TCRdb reanalysed the 5' RACE reads using MiXCR and keeps one entry per CDR3 protein. There are about 260,000 distinct CDR3 sequences in the sample; roughly 20% occur only once, and about 8.2% lies in the top ten. Sequencing input: blood, either unsorted or a sorted T cell fraction (not recorded which). The receptors derive from a male donor with ankylosing spondylitis or in good health (not recorded which).

There are many counts of this clonotype. This chain joins TRBV10-3 and TRBJ2-1, with a possible D match to TRBD2 (5 bases). CDR1 and CDR2 (germline): ENHRY, SYGVKD. The V and J ends lost 10 bases and 0 bases respectively, with 16 bases between them. This CDR3 is 15 amino acids long. CDR3 sequence: CASTPSGSSYNEQFF. The DNA for the CDR3 is TGTGCCAGCACCCCTTCGGGATCCTCCTACAATGAGCAGTTCTTC.

As regards this clonotype: Here the CDR3 omits its conserved ending phenylalanine or tryptophan, so a read error is the likely source. The V call is TRBV20-1, the J call TRBJ1-1; no reliable D call. This CDR3 has 13 residues. The germline V and J ends were trimmed by 3 bases and 0 bases, with 8 bases remaining between them. Germline CDR1 DFQATT, CDR2 SNEGSKA (reference sequence). The CDR3 sequence is CSASSPLNTEAFL. CDR3 nucleotide sequence: TGCAGTGCTAGCTCTCCTTTGAACACTGAAGCTTTCTTA.

This clonotype was detected only a few times. V is TRBV7-6 and J is TRBJ1-1; D possibly corresponds to TRBD1 (5 bases). V was trimmed by 5 bases and J by 3 bases, leaving 10 bases between them. The CDR3 extends over 13 amino acids. Germline assignment: CDR1 SGHVS and CDR2 FNYEAQ. The CDR3 region has the DNA TGTGCCAGCAGCCCAGGGAGGCACACTGAAGCTTTCTTT. Translated, it gives CASSPGRHTEAFF.

Only a few counts were recorded for this clonotype. This sequence joins TRBV5-1 and TRBJ2-3, with D possibly being TRBD1 (6 bases). From germline, CDR1 is SGHRS and CDR2 YFSETQ. The CDR3 has 14 amino acids. V was cut by 2 bases and J by 4 bases, with 11 bases left in between. This CDR3 reads CASSLVGAPDTQYF. DNA for the CDR3: TGCGCCAGCAGCTTAGTGGGGGCCCCAGATACGCAGTATTTT.

This chain joins TRBV29-1 and TRBJ2-5; TRBD1 or TRBD2 may be the D gene (6 bases each). Germline V gene sequence: CDR1 SQVTM, CDR2 ANQGSEA. The V end lost 8 bases, the J end lost 10 bases, and 14 bases lay between the germline ends. CDR3 length equals 10 residues. The CDR3: CSIFEGGQYF. The CDR3 DNA sequence: TGCAGCATCTTCGAGGGGGGCCAGTACTTC.

This clonotype was found many times. The CDR3 DNA reads as TGTGCCATCAGTGAGTCGCCGGGACAGGTCTCACCGGTCCCCGAAGAGACCCAGTACTTC. Protein sequence: CAISESPGQVSPVPEETQYF. This chain uses TRBV10-3 with TRBJ2-5; TRBD1 matches 8 bases. The length of the CDR3 is 20 residues. The V segment lost 0 bases and the J segment 3 bases; nucleotides outside the gene matches: 18. Germline values: CDR1 ENHRY, CDR2 SYGVKD.